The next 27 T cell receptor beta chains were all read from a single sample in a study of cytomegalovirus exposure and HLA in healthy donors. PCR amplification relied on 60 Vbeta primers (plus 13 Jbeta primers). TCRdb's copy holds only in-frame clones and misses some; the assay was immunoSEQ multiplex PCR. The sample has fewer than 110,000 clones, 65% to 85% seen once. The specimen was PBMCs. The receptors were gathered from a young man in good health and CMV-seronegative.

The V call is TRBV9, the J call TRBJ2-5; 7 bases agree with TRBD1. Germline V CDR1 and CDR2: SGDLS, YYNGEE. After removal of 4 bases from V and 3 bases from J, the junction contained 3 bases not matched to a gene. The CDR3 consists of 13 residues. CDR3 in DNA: TGTGCCAGCAGCCCGGGGACAGAAGAGACCCAGTACTTC. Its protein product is CASSPGTEETQYF.

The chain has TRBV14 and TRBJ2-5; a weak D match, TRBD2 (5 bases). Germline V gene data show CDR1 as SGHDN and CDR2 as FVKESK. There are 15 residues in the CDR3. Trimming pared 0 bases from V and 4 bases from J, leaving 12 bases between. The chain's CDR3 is CASSQDLVGRETQYF. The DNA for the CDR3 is TGTGCCAGCAGCCAAGATCTCGTAGGGAGAGAGACCCAGTACTTC.

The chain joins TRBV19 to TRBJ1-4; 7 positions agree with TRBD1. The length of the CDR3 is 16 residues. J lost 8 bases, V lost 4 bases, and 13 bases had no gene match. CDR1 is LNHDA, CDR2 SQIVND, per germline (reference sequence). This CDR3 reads CASSKRQGKGQEKLFF. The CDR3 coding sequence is TGTGCCAGTAGTAAGAGACAGGGAAAAGGTCAGGAAAAACTGTTTTTT. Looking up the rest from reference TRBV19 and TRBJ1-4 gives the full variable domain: DGGITQSPKYLFRKEGQNVTLSCEQNLNHDAMYWYRQDPGQGLRLIYYSQIVNDFQKGDIAEGYSVSREKKESFPLTVTSAQKNPTAFYLCASSKRQGKGQEKLFFGSGTQLSVL.

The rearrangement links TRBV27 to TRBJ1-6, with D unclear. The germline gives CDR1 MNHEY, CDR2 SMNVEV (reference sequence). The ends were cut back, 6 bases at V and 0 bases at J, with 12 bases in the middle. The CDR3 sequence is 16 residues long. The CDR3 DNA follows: TGTGCCAGCAGGGGAGGTCAACTCTCCTATAATTCACCCCTCCACTTT. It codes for CASRGGQLSYNSPLHF.

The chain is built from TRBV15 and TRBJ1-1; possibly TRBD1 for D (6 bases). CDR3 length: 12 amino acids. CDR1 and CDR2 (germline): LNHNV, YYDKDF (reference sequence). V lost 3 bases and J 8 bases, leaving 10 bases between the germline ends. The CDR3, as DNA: TGTGCCACCAGCAGGGTGACAGGCGAAGCTTTCTTT. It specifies CATSRVTGEAFF.

The CDR3 nucleotides are TGTGCCAGTAGTTGGGGACAACCTGGAAACACCATATATTTT. Protein sequence: CASSWGQPGNTIYF. This chain joins TRBV19 and TRBJ1-3, with D possibly TRBD1 on 6 matching bases. CDR1 and CDR2 (germline): LNHDA, SQIVND (reference sequence). This CDR3 has 14 amino acids. V was trimmed by 5 bases and J by 2 bases, leaving 10 bases between them.

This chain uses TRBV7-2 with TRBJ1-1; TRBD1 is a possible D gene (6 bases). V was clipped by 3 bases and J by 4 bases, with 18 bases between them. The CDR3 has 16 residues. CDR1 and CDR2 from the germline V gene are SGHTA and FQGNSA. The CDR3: CASSFSILQGGTEAFF. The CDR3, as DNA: TGTGCCAGCAGCTTTAGCATCTTACAGGGTGGCACTGAAGCTTTCTTT.

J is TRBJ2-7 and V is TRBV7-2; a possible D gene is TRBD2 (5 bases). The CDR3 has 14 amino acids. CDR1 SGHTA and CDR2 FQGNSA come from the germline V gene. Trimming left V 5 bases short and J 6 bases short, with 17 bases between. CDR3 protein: CASSLDGGEGEQYF. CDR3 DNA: TGTGCCAGCAGCCTCGATGGTGGAGAGGGCGAGCAGTACTTC.

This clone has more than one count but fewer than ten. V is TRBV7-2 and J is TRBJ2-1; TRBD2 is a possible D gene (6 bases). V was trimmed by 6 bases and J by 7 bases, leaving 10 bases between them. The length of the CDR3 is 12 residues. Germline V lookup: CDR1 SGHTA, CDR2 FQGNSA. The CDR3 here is CASRLRGNEQFF. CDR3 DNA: TGTGCCAGCAGATTACGGGGGAATGAGCAGTTCTTC.

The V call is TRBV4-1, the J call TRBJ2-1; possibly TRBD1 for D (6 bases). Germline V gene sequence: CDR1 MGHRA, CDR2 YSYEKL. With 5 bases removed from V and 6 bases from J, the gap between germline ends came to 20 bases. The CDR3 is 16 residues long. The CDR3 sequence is CASSSPGQGGFNEQFF. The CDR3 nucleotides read TGCGCCAGCAGCTCCCCGGGCCAAGGGGGTTTCAATGAGCAGTTCTTC.

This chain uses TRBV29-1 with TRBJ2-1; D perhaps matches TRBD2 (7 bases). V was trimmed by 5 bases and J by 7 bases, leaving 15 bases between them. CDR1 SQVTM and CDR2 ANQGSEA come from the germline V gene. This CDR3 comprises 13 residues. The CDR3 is CSVSWGGVNEQFF. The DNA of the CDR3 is TGCAGCGTTTCCTGGGGGGGCGTGAATGAGCAGTTCTTC.

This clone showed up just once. CDR3 amino acids: CAISEKGALTGELFF. The CDR3 DNA reads as TGTGCCATCAGTGAGAAGGGGGCCCTCACCGGGGAGCTGTTTTTT. The chain has TRBV10-3 and TRBJ2-2; 7 bases map to TRBD1. Unmatched junction bases numbered 4, after V lost 2 bases and J lost 4 bases. Germline CDR1 ENHRY, CDR2 SYGVKD. The CDR3 loop spans 15 amino acids.

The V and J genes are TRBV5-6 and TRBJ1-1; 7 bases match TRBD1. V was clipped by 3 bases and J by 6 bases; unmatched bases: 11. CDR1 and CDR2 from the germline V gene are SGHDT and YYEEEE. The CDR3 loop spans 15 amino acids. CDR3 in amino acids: CASSSLDRDHAEAFF. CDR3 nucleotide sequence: TGTGCCAGCAGCTCTCTTGACAGGGATCACGCTGAAGCTTTCTTT.

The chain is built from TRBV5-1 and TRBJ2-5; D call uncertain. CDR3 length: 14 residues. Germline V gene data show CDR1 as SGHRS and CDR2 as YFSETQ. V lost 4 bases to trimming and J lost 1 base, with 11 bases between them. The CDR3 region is CASSPGVTQETQYF. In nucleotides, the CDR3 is TGCGCCAGCAGCCCAGGTGTAACCCAAGAGACCCAGTACTTC.

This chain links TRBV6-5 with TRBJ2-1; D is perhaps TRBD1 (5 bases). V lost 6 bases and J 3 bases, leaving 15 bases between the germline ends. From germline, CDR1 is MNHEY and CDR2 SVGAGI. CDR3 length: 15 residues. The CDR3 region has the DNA TGTGCCAGCAGCGGAGACAGCCGCCTCTACAATGAGCAGTTCTTC. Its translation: CASSGDSRLYNEQFF.

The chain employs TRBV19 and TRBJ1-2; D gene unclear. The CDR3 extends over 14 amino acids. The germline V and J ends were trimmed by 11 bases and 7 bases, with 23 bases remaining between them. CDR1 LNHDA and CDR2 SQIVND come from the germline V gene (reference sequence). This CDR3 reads CASSERSARLGYTF. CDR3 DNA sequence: TGTGCCTCGAGCGAAAGGTCCGCTAGGCTTGGCTACACCTTC.

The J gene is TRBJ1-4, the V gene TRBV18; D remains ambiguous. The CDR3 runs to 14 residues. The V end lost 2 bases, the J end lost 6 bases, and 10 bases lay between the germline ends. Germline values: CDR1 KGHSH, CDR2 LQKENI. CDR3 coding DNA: TGTGCCAGCTCACCATGGGGAGAAGATGAAAAACTGTTTTTT. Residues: CASSPWGEDEKLFF.

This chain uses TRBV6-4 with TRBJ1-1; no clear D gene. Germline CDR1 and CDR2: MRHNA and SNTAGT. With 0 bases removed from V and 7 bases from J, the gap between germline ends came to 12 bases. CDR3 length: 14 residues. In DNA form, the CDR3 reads TGTGCCAGCAGTGACTCGAGTCCCCCGGTTGAAGCTTTCTTT. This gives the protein CASSDSSPPVEAFF.

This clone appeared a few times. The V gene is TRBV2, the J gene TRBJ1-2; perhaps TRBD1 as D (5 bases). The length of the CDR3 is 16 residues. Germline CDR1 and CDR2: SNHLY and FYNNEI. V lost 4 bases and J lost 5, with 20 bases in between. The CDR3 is CASSGTWGVAAYGYTF. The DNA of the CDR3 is TGTGCCAGCAGTGGCACATGGGGGGTTGCAGCTTATGGCTACACCTTC.

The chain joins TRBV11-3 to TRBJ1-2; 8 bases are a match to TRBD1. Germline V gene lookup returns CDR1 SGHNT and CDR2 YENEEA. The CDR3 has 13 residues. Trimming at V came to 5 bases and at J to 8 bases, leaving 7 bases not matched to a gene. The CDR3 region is CASSRTGGEGYTF. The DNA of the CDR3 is TGTGCCAGCAGCAGAACAGGGGGAGAGGGCTACACCTTC.

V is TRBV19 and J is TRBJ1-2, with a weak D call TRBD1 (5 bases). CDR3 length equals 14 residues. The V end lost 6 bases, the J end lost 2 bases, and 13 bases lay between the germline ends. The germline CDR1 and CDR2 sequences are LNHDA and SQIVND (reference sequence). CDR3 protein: CASRRGGVNYGYTF. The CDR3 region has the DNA TGTGCCAGTAGAAGGGGCGGGGTGAACTATGGCTACACCTTC.

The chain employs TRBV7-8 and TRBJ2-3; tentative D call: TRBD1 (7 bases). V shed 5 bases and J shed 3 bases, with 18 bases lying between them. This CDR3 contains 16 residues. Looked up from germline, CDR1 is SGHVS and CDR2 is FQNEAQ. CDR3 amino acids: CASSVGGGAWTDTQYF. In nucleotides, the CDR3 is TGTGCCAGCAGCGTCGGAGGGGGCGCTTGGACAGATACGCAGTATTTT.

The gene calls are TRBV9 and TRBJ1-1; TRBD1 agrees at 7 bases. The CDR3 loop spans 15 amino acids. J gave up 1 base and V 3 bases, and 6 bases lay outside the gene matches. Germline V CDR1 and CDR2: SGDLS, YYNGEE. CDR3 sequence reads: CASSATGAPNTEAFF. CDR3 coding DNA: TGTGCCAGCAGCGCAACAGGGGCCCCGAACACTGAAGCTTTCTTT.

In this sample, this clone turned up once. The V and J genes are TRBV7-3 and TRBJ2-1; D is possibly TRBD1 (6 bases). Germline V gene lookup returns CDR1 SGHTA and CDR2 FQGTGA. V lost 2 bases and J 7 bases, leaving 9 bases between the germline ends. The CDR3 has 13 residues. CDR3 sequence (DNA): TGTGCCAGCAGCTTATATCAGGGGAATGAGCAGTTCTTC. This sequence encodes CASSLYQGNEQFF.

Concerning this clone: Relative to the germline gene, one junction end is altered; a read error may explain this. The CDR3 DNA reads as TGCGCCAGCAGCCAAGAATCTCGGCGGCAGAACTATGGCTACCCCTTC. Encoded protein: CASSQESRRQNYGYPF. The chain combines TRBV4-3 with TRBJ1-2; no reliable D call. Looked up from germline, CDR1 is LGHNA and CDR2 is YSLEER. The CDR3 totals 16 residues.

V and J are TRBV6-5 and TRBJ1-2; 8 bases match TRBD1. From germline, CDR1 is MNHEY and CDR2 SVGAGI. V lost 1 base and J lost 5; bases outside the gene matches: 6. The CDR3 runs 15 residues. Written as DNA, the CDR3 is TGTGCCAGCAGTTACTTTACAGGGGGAGGATATGGCTACACCTTC. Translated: CASSYFTGGGYGYTF.

For the CDR3, the DNA is TGTGCCAGCGACACTGGTAGCTCCTACAATGAGCAGTTCTTC. As protein: CASDTGSSYNEQFF. The chain carries TRBV19 and TRBJ2-1; D call uncertain. Germline lookup yields CDR1 LNHDA and CDR2 SQIVND (reference sequence). The CDR3 extends over 14 amino acids. V lost 9 bases and J 0 bases, leaving 12 bases between the germline ends.